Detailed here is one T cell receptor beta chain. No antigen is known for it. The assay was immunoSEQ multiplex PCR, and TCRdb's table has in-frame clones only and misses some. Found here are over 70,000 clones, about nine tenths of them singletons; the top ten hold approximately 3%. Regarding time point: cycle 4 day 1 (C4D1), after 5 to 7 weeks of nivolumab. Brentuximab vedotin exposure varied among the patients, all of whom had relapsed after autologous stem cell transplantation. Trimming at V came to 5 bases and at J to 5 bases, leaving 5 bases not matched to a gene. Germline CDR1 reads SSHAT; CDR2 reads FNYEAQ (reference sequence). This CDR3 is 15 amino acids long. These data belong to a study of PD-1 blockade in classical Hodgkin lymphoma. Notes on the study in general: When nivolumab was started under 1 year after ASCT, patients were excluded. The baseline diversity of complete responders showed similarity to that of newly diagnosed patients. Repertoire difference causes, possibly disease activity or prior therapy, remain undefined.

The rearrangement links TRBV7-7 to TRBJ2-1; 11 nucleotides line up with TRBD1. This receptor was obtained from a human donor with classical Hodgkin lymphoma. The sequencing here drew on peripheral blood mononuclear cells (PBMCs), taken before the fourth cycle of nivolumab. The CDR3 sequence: CASSQDRGRNNEQFF. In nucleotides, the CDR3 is TGTGCCAGCAGCCAGGACAGGGGGCGAAACAATGAGCAGTTCTTC.